These 23 T cell receptor beta chains came from one sample sequenced in a study of T cells after yellow fever vaccination. One entry per CDR3 protein, called by TCRdb with MiXCR from the 5' RACE reads. The table shows approximately 250,000 distinct CDR3 sequences, with more than 3.5% occurring only once. Sample: PBMCs, taken 15 days after the yellow fever booster vaccination. The receptors derive from a man aged 18 to 30 who received the YFV17D yellow fever vaccine.

This clonotype has at least ten counts. The chain couples TRBV20-1 to TRBJ1-2, with TRBD1 matching 7 bases. This CDR3 comprises 12 residues. Per germline, CDR1 DFQATT and CDR2 SNEGSKA (reference sequence). For the CDR3, the DNA is TGCAGGGTGGAACAGGGGAACTATGGCTACACCTTC. Its protein product is CRVEQGNYGYTF.

This clonotype appeared many times. The V gene is TRBV18, the J gene TRBJ2-3; D is perhaps TRBD1 (5 bases). V was shortened by 3 bases and J by 0 bases, with 10 bases between the two germline ends. The CDR3 totals 15 residues. From germline, CDR1 is KGHSH and CDR2 LQKENI. CDR3 nucleotide sequence: TGTGCCAGCTCACCGGCGCAGGGTAGCACAGATACGCAGTATTTT. Residues: CASSPAQGSTDTQYF.

This clonotype showed up many times. The rearrangement joins TRBV3-1 to TRBJ1-1; 7 bases align to TRBD1. Germline V gives CDR1 LGHDT, CDR2 YNNKEL (reference sequence). V lost 6 bases to trimming and J lost 1 base; unmatched junction nucleotides: 11. The CDR3 contains 16 residues. DNA of the CDR3: TGTGCCAGCAGTCCGCAGAGGGGGCTTTGGAACACTGAAGCTTTCTTT. This encodes CASSPQRGLWNTEAFF.

This clonotype was recorded at least ten times. The chain couples TRBV7-2 to TRBJ2-5; D is perhaps TRBD2 (6 bases). Germline loops: CDR1 SGHTA, CDR2 FQGNSA. V shed 5 bases and J shed 5 bases, with 15 bases lying between them. The CDR3 has 14 residues. CDR3 sequence: CASSRRAGFETQYF. In DNA form, the CDR3 reads TGTGCCAGCAGCCGGAGGGCCGGGTTTGAGACCCAGTACTTC.

This chain links TRBV7-2 with TRBJ2-5; 10 bases are shared with TRBD2. Germline trimming cut 2 bases from V and 4 bases from J; bases unmatched to any gene: 7. In germline, CDR1 is SGHTA, CDR2 FQGNSA. CDR3 length: 16 residues. In DNA form, the CDR3 reads TGTGCCAGCAGCTTATCTAGCGGGGGCGGGGGAGAGACCCAGTACTTC. Translated, it gives CASSLSSGGGGETQYF. Supplemented by reference TRBV7-2 and TRBJ2-5, the full variable domain reads GAGVSQSPSNKVTEKGKDVELRCDPISGHTALYWYRQSLGQGLEFLIYFQGNSAPDKSGLPSDRFSAERTGGSVSTLTIQRTQQEDSAVYLCASSLSSGGGGETQYFGPGTRLLVL.

This clonotype appeared many times. This sequence joins TRBV7-2 and TRBJ2-3, with D unclear. The germline V and J ends were trimmed by 1 base and 8 bases, with 10 bases remaining between them. The CDR3 has 13 amino acids. Germline CDR1 is SGHTA and CDR2 is FQGNSA. The CDR3 DNA reads TGTGCCAGCAGCTTAGACCTGCAGATTACGCAGTATTTT. Translating gives CASSLDLQITQYF.

This clonotype was counted many times. The chain carries TRBV7-3 and TRBJ2-5; TRBD2 matches 8 bases. Trimming at V came to 2 bases and at J to 7 bases, leaving 6 bases not matched to a gene. The CDR3 is 14 amino acids. Germline CDR1 reads SGHTA; CDR2 reads FQGTGA. The CDR3 loop is CASSLAGGTGTQYF. DNA for the CDR3: TGTGCCAGCAGCTTAGCGGGGGGCACCGGGACCCAGTACTTC.

The chain is built from TRBV10-3 and TRBJ1-1; no reliable D call. Per the germline V gene, CDR1 is ENHRY and CDR2 is SYGVKD. The V and J ends lost 1 base and 4 bases respectively, with 7 bases between them. The CDR3 has 13 residues. The CDR3: CAISEFLGTEAFF. CDR3 DNA: TGTGCCATCAGTGAGTTCCTGGGCACTGAAGCTTTCTTT.

This clonotype was detected ten times or more. The chain employs TRBV5-4 and TRBJ1-1; perhaps TRBD1 as D (5 bases). V was cut by 0 bases and J by 8 bases, with 17 bases left in between. Germline values: CDR1 SGHNT, CDR2 YYREEE (reference sequence). CDR3 length equals 15 residues. The CDR3 spells CASSLDGWDRQEAFF. The CDR3 nucleotides are TGTGCCAGCAGCTTGGATGGTTGGGACCGCCAAGAAGCTTTCTTT.

J is TRBJ2-7 and V is TRBV5-4; D not certain. Trimming removed 1 base from V and 3 bases from J, with 11 bases in between. The CDR3 has 14 amino acids. CDR1 and CDR2 (germline): SGHNT, YYREEE (reference sequence). The CDR3, as DNA: TGTGCCAGCAGCTTGAACGCCGGAGTCTACGAGCAGTACTTC. It specifies CASSLNAGVYEQYF.

There are many counts of this clonotype. This chain links TRBV7-9 with TRBJ2-1, with 8 positions matching TRBD1. The CDR3 runs 13 residues. Trimming removed 5 bases from V and 8 bases from J; junction bases left unmatched: 5. Germline V gene lookup returns CDR1 SEHNR and CDR2 FQNEAQ (reference sequence). CDR3 sequence reads: CASSPDRVDEQFF. The CDR3 coding sequence is TGTGCCAGCAGCCCGGACAGGGTAGATGAGCAGTTCTTC.

This clonotype was seen ten or more times. The rearrangement joins TRBV7-2 to TRBJ2-3; 11 bases match TRBD2. The germline gives CDR1 SGHTA, CDR2 FQGNSA. This CDR3 has 17 residues. V trimming: 5 bases; J trimming: 4 bases; junction bases outside the gene matches: 11. CDR3: CASSVDRSGGAPDTQYF. The CDR3 nucleotides read TGTGCCAGCAGCGTAGACCGTAGCGGGGGGGCTCCAGATACGCAGTATTTT.

This clonotype was seen many times. The chain combines TRBV6-5 with TRBJ1-6; D is undetermined. V was shortened by 6 bases and J by 15 bases, with 12 bases between the two germline ends. The germline CDR1 and CDR2 sequences are MNHEY and SVGAGI. This CDR3 is built from 11 residues. CDR3 region: CASRRGTHLHF. Here the CDR3 DNA reads TGTGCCAGCAGGCGGGGTACCCACCTCCACTTT.

This clonotype appeared a few times. The rearrangement uses TRBV29-1 and TRBJ1-1; D not resolved. CDR1 and CDR2 from the germline V gene are SQVTM and ANQGSEA. V was clipped by 7 bases and J by 6 bases, with 9 bases between them. CDR3 length: 10 amino acids. The CDR3 region is CSAASAEAFF. The CDR3 DNA follows: TGCAGCGCGGCGTCGGCTGAAGCTTTCTTT.

Ten or more counts support this clonotype. This rearrangement joins TRBV18 to TRBJ2-5, with 10 bases lining up with TRBD2. Germline trimming cut 2 bases from V and 5 bases from J; bases unmatched to any gene: 8. The CDR3 length is 16 residues. Germline loops: CDR1 KGHSH, CDR2 LQKENI. As DNA, the CDR3 is TGTGCCAGCTCACCAGGACTAGCGGCCGCAGGGGAGACCCAGTACTTC. This gives the protein CASSPGLAAAGETQYF.

This clonotype was detected a few times. The CDR3 reads CAGGQTISGANVLTF. CDR3 bases: TGTGCCGGAGGACAAACTATCTCTGGGGCCAACGTCCTGACTTTC. The chain combines TRBV5-8 with TRBJ2-6; D may match TRBD1 or TRBD2 (5 bases each). The CDR3 sequence is 15 residues long. Trimming took off 10 bases at V and 0 bases at J, with 14 bases between the two ends. The germline gives CDR1 SGHTS, CDR2 YDEGEE.

This clonotype was observed many times. This sequence joins TRBV6-5 and TRBJ1-3; tentatively, D is TRBD1 (5 bases). V lost 5 bases and J 2 bases, leaving 13 bases between the germline ends. This CDR3 comprises 15 residues. The V gene's germline CDR1 is MNHEY and CDR2 SVGAGI. As DNA, the CDR3 is TGTGCCAGCAGTCCCTACGGGGGGGCTGGAAACACCATATATTTT. Translating it yields CASSPYGGAGNTIYF.

This chain connects TRBV20-1 to TRBJ2-1; 12 nucleotides align to TRBD2. The CDR3 has 16 amino acids. V shed 1 base and J 5 bases; nucleotides not matched to a gene: 6. Germline CDR1 is DFQATT and CDR2 is SNEGSKA (reference sequence). CDR3 DNA: TGCAGTGCTAGAGCGAACCTAGCGGGGGGGGACAATGAGCAGTTCTTC. Translation gives CSARANLAGGDNEQFF.

This clonotype showed up many times. This rearrangement joins TRBV20-1 to TRBJ2-3, with D maybe TRBD2 (5 bases). V lost 6 bases and J lost 1, with 11 bases in between. This CDR3 is 13 amino acids long. Germline CDR1 DFQATT, CDR2 SNEGSKA (reference sequence). The CDR3 sequence: CSAPWRGTDTQYF. CDR3 bases: TGCAGTGCCCCATGGCGGGGCACAGATACGCAGTATTTT.

There are many counts of this clonotype. The chain combines TRBV29-1 with TRBJ2-5; D may be TRBD1 (6 bases). Looked up from germline, CDR1 is SQVTM and CDR2 is ANQGSEA. The CDR3 consists of 12 residues. The V end lost 5 bases, the J end lost 3 bases, and 10 bases lay between the germline ends. CDR3 region: CSVSGVKETQYF. CDR3 bases: TGCAGCGTTTCAGGGGTTAAAGAGACCCAGTACTTC.

There are a few counts of this clonotype. CDR3 amino acids: CASSFSGTGGSGNTIYF. DNA for the CDR3: TGTGCCAGCAGTTTCTCCGGGACAGGGGGCTCTGGAAACACCATATATTTT. The chain carries TRBV12-3 or TRBV12-4 and TRBJ1-3; TRBD1 aligns across 11 bases. The V and J ends lost 3 bases and 0 bases, in that order; junction bases with no gene match: 4. The CDR3 sequence is 17 residues long.

This clonotype was seen at least ten times. CDR3 nucleotide sequence: TGTGCCAGTTTGAACAGGGGTGCAAGGGAGACCCAGTACTTC. This codes for CASLNRGARETQYF. This rearrangement joins TRBV5-4 to TRBJ2-5; TRBD1 agrees at 7 bases. Per the germline V gene, CDR1 is SGHNT and CDR2 is YYREEE (reference sequence). V gave up 8 bases and J gave up 5 bases; unmatched junction bases: 12. CDR3 size: 14 residues.

This clonotype was counted many times. This rearrangement joins TRBV5-4 to TRBJ2-1, with a tentative D call TRBD1 (7 bases). V lost 9 bases and J lost 1, with 14 bases in between. CDR3 length: 14 amino acids. Germline V gene data show CDR1 as SGHNT and CDR2 as YYREEE (reference sequence). The CDR3 sequence is CATIPGGSYNEQFF. CDR3 bases: TGTGCCACCATCCCAGGGGGGTCCTACAATGAGCAGTTCTTC.